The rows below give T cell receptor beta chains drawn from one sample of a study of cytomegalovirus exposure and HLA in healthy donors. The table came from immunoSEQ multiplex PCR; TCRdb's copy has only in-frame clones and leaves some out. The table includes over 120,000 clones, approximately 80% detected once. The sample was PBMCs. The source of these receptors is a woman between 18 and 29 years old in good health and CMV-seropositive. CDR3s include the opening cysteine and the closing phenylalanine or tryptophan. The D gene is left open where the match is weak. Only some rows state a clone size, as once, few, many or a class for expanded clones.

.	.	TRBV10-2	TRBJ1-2	TGCGCCAGCAGTGGAACGAACTCGCGGTATGGCTACACCTTC	CASSGTNSRYGYTF
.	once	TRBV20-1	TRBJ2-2	TGCAGTGCTGGCTACACCGGGGAGCTGTTTTTT	CSAGYTGELFF
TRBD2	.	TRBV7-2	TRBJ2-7	TGTGCCAGCAGCTTCTCTAGCGGGGTTTACGAGCAGTACTTC	CASSFSSGVYEQYF
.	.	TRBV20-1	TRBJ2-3	TGCAGTGCTAACCCCGGGGGTACGCAGTATTTT	CSANPGGTQYF
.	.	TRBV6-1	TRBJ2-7	TGTGCCAGCAGTGAAACGGCAGAGGTCAGGGGTTACGAGCAGTACTTC	CASSETAEVRGYEQYF
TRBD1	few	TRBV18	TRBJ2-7	TGTGCCAGCTCATTAAAGGACAGGCCGAGCTCCTACGAGCAGTACTTC	CASSLKDRPSSYEQYF
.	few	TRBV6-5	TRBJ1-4	TGTGCCAGCAGTTTCTCAGGGGCTGGTGAAAAACTGTTTTTT	CASSFSGAGEKLFF
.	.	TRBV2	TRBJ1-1	TGTGCCAGTGCCGGGGGGGTATACACTGAAGCTTTCTTT	CASAGGVYTEAFF
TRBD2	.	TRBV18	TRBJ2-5	TGTGCCAGCTCACCACCGAGTAGCGGGAAAGAGACCCAGTACTTC	CASSPPSSGKETQYF
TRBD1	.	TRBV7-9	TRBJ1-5	TGTGCCAGCAGCCCCCAGAGGGGGCGCCCGGGCAATCAGCCCCAGCATTTT	CASSPQRGRPGNQPQHF
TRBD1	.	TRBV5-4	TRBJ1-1	TGTGCCAGCAGCAAGCCGGACAGGGGCCATGCTTTCTTT	CASSKPDRGHAFF
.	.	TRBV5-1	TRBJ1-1	TGCGCCAGCAGCTTGGGCCAGGGTCTGAACACTGAAGCTTTCTTT	CASSLGQGLNTEAFF
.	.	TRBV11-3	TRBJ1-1	TGTGCCAGCAGCAAACAGGGCACTGAAGCTTTCTTT	CASSKQGTEAFF
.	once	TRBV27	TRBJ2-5	TGTGCCAGCAGTTTTTGCAGGGTGGTTCAGTACTTC	CASSFCRVVQYF
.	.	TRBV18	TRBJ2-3	TGTGCCAGCTCCTTCACAGATACGCAGTATTTT	CASSFTDTQYF
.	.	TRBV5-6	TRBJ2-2	TGTGCCAGCAGCTCGACAGGGAGGAAAGACACCGGGGAGCTGTTTTTT	CASSSTGRKDTGELFF
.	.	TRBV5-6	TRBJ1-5	TGTGCCAGCAGCTTGGCAGGGGTTCAGCCCCAGCATTTT	CASSLAGVQPQHF
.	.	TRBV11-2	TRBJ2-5	TGTGCCAGCAGCTTCGGTGAGACCCAGTACTTC	CASSFGETQYF
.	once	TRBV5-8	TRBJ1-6	TGTGCCAGCAGACCGCGCCGGACAGTAAATAATTCACCCCTCCACTTT	CASRPRRTVNNSPLHF
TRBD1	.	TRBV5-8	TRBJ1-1	TGTGCCAGCAGCTACCAGGGGACAGTCTCCTCGGAGGCTTTCTTT	CASSYQGTVSSEAFF
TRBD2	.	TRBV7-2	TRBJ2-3	TGTGCCAGCAGCTTTAGCGGGGGGAGTAGCACAGATACGCAGTATTTT	CASSFSGGSSTDTQYF
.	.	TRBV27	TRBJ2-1	TGTGCCAGCAGGACTCCCGGGTCCCCGGGGAATGAGCAGTTCTTC	CASRTPGSPGNEQFF
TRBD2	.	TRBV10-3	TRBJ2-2	TGTGCCATCAGGGCACTAGCGGGGGATAACACCGGGGAGCTGTTTTTT	CAIRALAGDNTGELFF
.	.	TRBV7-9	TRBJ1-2	TGTGCCAGCAGCTTAAACCCCTCTACGACACCGCCGACTAACTATGGCTACACCTTC	CASSLNPSTTPPTNYGYTF
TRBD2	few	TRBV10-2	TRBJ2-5	TGCGCCAGCAGTAGCCCCGGGGAGGGGGAGACCCAGTACTTC	CASSSPGEGETQYF
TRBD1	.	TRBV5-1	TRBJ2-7	TGCGCCAGCAACTCCGGGACAGGGTCCCACGAGCAGTACTTC	CASNSGTGSHEQYF
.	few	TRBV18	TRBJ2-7	TGTGCCAGCTCACCACCGGGAATAGCGTTCCAAGGATCTCCCTACGAGCAGTACTTC	CASSPPGIAFQGSPYEQYF
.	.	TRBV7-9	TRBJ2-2	TGTGCCAGCAGCTTGTCAGGGTCCGCCGGGGAGCTGTTTTTT	CASSLSGSAGELFF
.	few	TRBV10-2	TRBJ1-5	TGCGCCAGCAGAGCGAAGGGGCAGCCCCAGCATTTT	CASRAKGQPQHF
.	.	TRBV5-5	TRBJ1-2	TGTGCCAGCAGCTTGGGCCAGATCTATGGCTACACCTTC	CASSLGQIYGYTF